A selection of T cell receptor beta chains follows, all from one sample in a study of STAT3 mutations in large granular lymphocyte leukemia. TCRdb's copy holds only in-frame clones and misses some; the assay was immunoSEQ multiplex PCR. The sample consists of 9,500 to 12,000 clones, 50% to 60% of them appearing once. Sequencing input: peripheral blood mononuclear cells. The receptors shown here come from a boy aged 5-17 years with T-cell large granular lymphocyte leukemia. Some clones in this sample may be carry-over from other donors' samples. Both conserved end residues are part of each CDR3. Fields, in order: D gene, clone size, J gene, V gene, CDR3 protein, CDR3 DNA. The D gene is left open where the match is weak. The size entry is marked missing in some rows and otherwise reads once, few, many or a size class.

>.|.|TRBJ2-7|TRBV7-9
CASSMTGFVGQYF
TGTGCCAGCAGCATGACAGGTTTCGTGGGGCAGTACTTC
>TRBD1|few|TRBJ1-6|TRBV5-6
CASSLPQGAGYNSPLHF
TGTGCCAGCAGCTTACCGCAGGGGGCTGGGTATAATTCACCCCTCCACTTT
>.|.|TRBJ2-7|TRBV5-1
CASSSRQATYEQYF
TGCGCCAGCAGCTCACGACAAGCCACCTACGAGCAGTACTTC
>TRBD1|once|TRBJ2-7|TRBV10-2
CASSEVRTGSYEQYF
TGCGCCAGCAGTGAGGTCAGGACAGGATCCTACGAGCAGTACTTC
>.|.|TRBJ2-7|TRBV4-1
CASSQIDILYTYEQYF
TGCGCCAGCAGCCAAATTGACATCTTATATACCTACGAGCAGTACTTC
>.|.|TRBJ2-7|TRBV14
CASSQDPRHGFAYEQYF
TGTGCCAGCAGCCAAGATCCTCGGCACGGGTTCGCCTACGAGCAGTACTTC
>TRBD2|.|TRBJ2-7|TRBV18
CASSPPTGTSSYEQYF
TGTGCCAGCTCACCACCTACCGGGACTAGCTCCTACGAGCAGTACTTC
>.|.|TRBJ2-7|TRBV6-6
CASRGITYEQYF
TGTGCCAGCAGGGGCATAACCTACGAGCAGTACTTC
>.|few|TRBJ1-1|TRBV5-1
CASSGTTGRTEAFF
TGCGCCAGCAGCGGTACGACGGGGCGGACTGAAGCTTTCTTT
>.|.|TRBJ2-7|TRBV5-1
CASSFGEDWAYEQYF
TGCGCCAGCAGCTTTGGGGAGGATTGGGCCTACGAGCAGTACTTC
>.|.|TRBJ1-6|TRBV5-6
CASSLEAPPLHF
TGTGCCAGCAGCTTGGAGGCCCCACCCCTCCACTTT
>TRBD2|.|TRBJ2-7|TRBV13
CASSFGAGGGVYEQYF
TGTGCCAGCAGCTTCGGTGCGGGAGGAGGGGTATACGAGCAGTACTTC
>TRBD2|once|TRBJ2-3|TRBV4-2
CASSQDLGTSGDTQYF
TGTGCCAGCAGCCAAGATCTGGGGACTAGTGGAGATACGCAGTATTTT
>TRBD1|few|TRBJ2-5|TRBV29-1
CSVGGQGRETQYF
TGCAGCGTTGGTGGACAGGGGAGAGAGACCCAGTACTTC
>.|.|TRBJ1-5|TRBV18
CASSEGISNQPQHF
TGTGCCAGCTCTGAGGGGATTAGCAATCAGCCCCAGCATTTT
>.|.|TRBJ2-6|TRBV28
CASLNSGANVLTF
TGTGCCAGTCTGAACTCTGGGGCCAACGTCCTGACTTTC
>.|.|TRBJ2-3|TRBV6-5
CASSDSDTQYF
TGTGCCAGCAGTGATTCAGATACGCAGTATTTT
>.|few|TRBJ1-5|TRBV18
CASSPALASTGLYSNQPQHF
TGTGCCAGCTCACCGGCGTTGGCAAGCACGGGGCTATATAGCAATCAGCCCCAGCATTTT
>TRBD1|.|TRBJ2-7|TRBV5-3
CARSQGTGKNEQYF
TGTGCCAGAAGTCAAGGGACAGGGAAGAACGAGCAGTACTTC
>TRBD1|.|TRBJ1-2|TRBV5-1
CASSPRTGEYGYTF
TGCGCCAGCAGCCCTCGGACAGGGGAGTATGGCTACACCTTC
>TRBD1|few|TRBJ2-7|TRBV7-9
CASSYDRDEQYF
TGTGCCAGCAGCTATGACAGGGACGAGCAGTACTTC
>.|.|TRBJ1-5|TRBV30
CAWSIGQSGPQHF
TGTGCCTGGAGTATCGGACAGAGCGGGCCCCAGCATTTT
>.|.|TRBJ1-1|TRBV28
CASSLPLLSRGADTEAFF
TGTGCCAGCAGTTTACCCCTCCTGTCTCGGGGGGCGGACACTGAAGCTTTCTTT
>TRBD1|.|TRBJ2-1|TRBV7-9
CASSFSPGGYNEQFF
TGTGCCAGCAGCTTTAGCCCAGGGGGCTACAATGAGCAGTTCTTC
>.|.|TRBJ1-2|TRBV29-1
CSVLVLTGIHYGYTF
TGCAGCGTTCTGGTCCTGACCGGTATACACTATGGCTACACCTTC
>.|few|TRBJ1-1|TRBV7-6
CASRPPESTEAFF
TGTGCCAGCAGGCCCCCAGAGAGCACTGAAGCTTTCTTT
>TRBD2|.|TRBJ2-5|TRBV18
CASSPGGETQYF
TGTGCCAGCTCACCCGGGGGGGAGACCCAGTACTTC
>TRBD1|.|TRBJ2-7|TRBV4-3
CASSQGGQGYEQYF
TGCGCCAGCAGCCAGGGGGGACAGGGCTACGAGCAGTACTTC
>.|.|TRBJ1-3|TRBV30
CAWSSGSGNTIYF
TGTGCCTGGAGTAGCGGCTCTGGAAACACCATATATTTT
>TRBD2|.|TRBJ2-1|TRBV27
CASSRGLAMNNEQFF
TGTGCCAGCAGTAGAGGACTAGCGATGAACAATGAGCAGTTCTTC
>.|.|TRBJ2-5|TRBV5-6
CASSWARGGTQYF
TGTGCCAGCAGCTGGGCCAGGGGGGGGACCCAGTACTTC
>.|.|TRBJ2-1|TRBV7-8
CASSPQYNEQFF
TGTGCCAGCAGCCCGCAGTACAATGAGCAGTTCTTC
>TRBD1|.|TRBJ2-7|TRBV10-3
CAIREPTGGLYEQYF
TGTGCCATCAGAGAACCGACAGGGGGACTCTACGAGCAGTACTTC
>TRBD1|few|TRBJ2-1|TRBV5-1
CASSLAGTGGNEQFF
TGCGCCAGCAGCTTGGCCGGGACAGGGGGCAATGAGCAGTTCTTC
>.|once|TRBJ2-7|TRBV14
CASSSWGGPNEQYF
TGTGCCAGCAGCTCCTGGGGGGGCCCCAACGAGCAGTACTTC
>.|.|TRBJ1-6|TRBV18
CASSPVLLRDTYNSPLHF
TGTGCCAGCTCACCCGTACTACTCCGGGACACCTATAATTCACCCCTCCACTTT
>TRBD1|few|TRBJ2-4|TRBV5-4
CASSPQPTGGENIQYF
TGTGCCAGCAGCCCCCAACCGACAGGGGGTGAGAACATTCAGTACTTC
>TRBD2|few|TRBJ2-7|TRBV11-2
CASSSRGAGGPSEQYF
TGTGCCAGCAGCTCCCGGGGAGCGGGAGGGCCAAGTGAGCAGTACTTC
>TRBD2|.|TRBJ2-5|TRBV18
CASSPPGLATQETQYF
TGTGCCAGCTCACCACCGGGACTAGCGACCCAAGAGACCCAGTACTTC
>TRBD1|once|TRBJ2-3|TRBV4-1
CASSQPDRGVADTQYF
TGCGCCAGCAGCCAACCTGACAGGGGGGTCGCAGATACGCAGTATTTT
>TRBD1|few|TRBJ1-6|TRBV5-1
CASSLTGTSYNSPLHF
TGCGCCAGCAGCCTGACAGGGACCTCCTATAATTCACCCCTCCACTTT
>TRBD2|.|TRBJ2-1|TRBV13
CASSLERTSGASSYNEQFF
TGTGCCAGCAGCTTAGAGAGGACTAGCGGGGCTAGCTCCTACAATGAGCAGTTCTTC
>TRBD1|.|TRBJ2-3|TRBV7-9
CASSIQGRHTQYF
TGTGCCAGCAGCATACAGGGGCGACATACGCAGTATTTT
>TRBD2|.|TRBJ2-3|TRBV5-4
CASSWTSGGRTDTQYF
TGTGCCAGCAGCTGGACTAGCGGGGGGCGGACAGATACGCAGTATTTT
>TRBD1|.|TRBJ1-1|TRBV18
CASSKTGAGDTEAFF
TGTGCCAGCTCAAAAACAGGGGCCGGGGACACTGAAGCTTTCTTT
>TRBD2|.|TRBJ2-1|TRBV4-1
CASSLAGDNEQFF
TGCGCCAGCAGCCTAGCGGGGGACAATGAGCAGTTCTTC
>.|.|TRBJ1-1|TRBV18
CASSPDRTEAFF
TGTGCCAGCTCACCCGACAGAACTGAAGCTTTCTTT